A single T cell receptor (beta chain) is shown here with its context. This record belongs to a study of control samples from healthy donors and cancer patients. Germline CDR1 SGHRS, CDR2 YFSETQ. V lost 7 bases to trimming and J lost 5 bases, with 10 bases between them. The CDR3 contains 12 residues. Here immunoSEQ multiplex PCR was the method, and the copy in TCRdb shows in-frame clones only, minus some. Of around 130,000 clones in the sample, approximately 90% are singletons; the top ten hold approximately 3.2%. The sequence derives from a man between 45 and 60 years old in good health. The rearrangement links TRBV5-1 to TRBJ2-1, with D perhaps matching TRBD1 (6 bases). Material for sequencing was blood. CDR3 nucleotide sequence: TGCGCCAGCGCAGGGGACAACAATGAGCAGTTCTTC. It codes for CASAGDNNEQFF.